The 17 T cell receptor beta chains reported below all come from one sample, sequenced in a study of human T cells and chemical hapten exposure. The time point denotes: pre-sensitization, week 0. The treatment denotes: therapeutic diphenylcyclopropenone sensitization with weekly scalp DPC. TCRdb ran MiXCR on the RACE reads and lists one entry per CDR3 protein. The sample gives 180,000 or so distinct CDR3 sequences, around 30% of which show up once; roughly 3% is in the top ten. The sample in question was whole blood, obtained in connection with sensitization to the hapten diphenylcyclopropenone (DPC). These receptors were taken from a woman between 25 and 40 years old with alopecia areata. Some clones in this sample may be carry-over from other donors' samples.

Written as DNA, the CDR3 is TGTGCCAGCAGGCCCCGAAGGGTCCCCTACGAGCAGTACTTC. It specifies CASRPRRVPYEQYF. V gene TRBV28 combines with J gene TRBJ2-7; no definite D call. The germline gives CDR1 MDHEN, CDR2 SYDVKM. Trimming took 6 bases from V and 2 from J, leaving 14 bases between them. The CDR3 sequence is 14 residues long. Using reference TRBV28 and TRBJ2-7 for the parts outside the CDR3, the full variable domain is DVKVTQSSRYLVKRTGEKVFLECVQDMDHENMFWYRQDPGLGLRLIYFSYDVKMKEKGDIPEGYSVSREKKERFSLILESASTNQTSMYLCASRPRRVPYEQYFGPGTRLTVT.

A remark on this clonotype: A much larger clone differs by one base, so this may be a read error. The chain's CDR3 is CASGPGTGTYEQYF. DNA of the CDR3: TGTGCCAGCGGCCCCGGGACAGGGACCTACGAGCAGTACTTC. The chain joins TRBV7-6 to TRBJ2-7, with TRBD1 matching over 9 bases. Germline V gene data show CDR1 as SGHVS and CDR2 as FNYEAQ. J gave up 2 bases and V 8 bases, and 7 bases lay outside the gene matches. The CDR3 runs to 14 residues.

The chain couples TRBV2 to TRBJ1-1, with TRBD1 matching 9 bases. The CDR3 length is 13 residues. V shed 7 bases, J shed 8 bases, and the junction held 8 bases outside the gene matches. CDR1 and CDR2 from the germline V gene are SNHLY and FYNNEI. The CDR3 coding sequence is TGTGCCAGCAAGTACGACAGGGGGGAGGAAGCTTTCTTT. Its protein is CASKYDRGEEAFF.

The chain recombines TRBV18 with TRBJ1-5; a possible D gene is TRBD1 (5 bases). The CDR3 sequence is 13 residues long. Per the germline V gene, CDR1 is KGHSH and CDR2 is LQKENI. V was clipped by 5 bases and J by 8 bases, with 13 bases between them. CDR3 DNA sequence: TGTGCCAGCTCAAGAGGGGACGTTGAGCCCCAGCATTTT. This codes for CASSRGDVEPQHF. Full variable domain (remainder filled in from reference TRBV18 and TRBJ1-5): NAGVMQNPRHLVRRRGQEARLRCSPMKGHSHVYWYRQLPEEGLKFMVYLQKENIIDESGMPKERFSAEFPKEGPSILRIQQVVRGDSAAYFCASSRGDVEPQHFGDGTRLSIL.

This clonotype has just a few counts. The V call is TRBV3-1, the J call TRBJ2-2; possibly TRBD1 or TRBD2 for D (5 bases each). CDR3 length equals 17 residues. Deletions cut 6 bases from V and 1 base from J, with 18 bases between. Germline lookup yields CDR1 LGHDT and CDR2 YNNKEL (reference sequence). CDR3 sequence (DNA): TGTGCCAGCAGTCCCCGGGCAGGGAGATTGAACACCGGGGAGCTGTTTTTT. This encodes CASSPRAGRLNTGELFF.

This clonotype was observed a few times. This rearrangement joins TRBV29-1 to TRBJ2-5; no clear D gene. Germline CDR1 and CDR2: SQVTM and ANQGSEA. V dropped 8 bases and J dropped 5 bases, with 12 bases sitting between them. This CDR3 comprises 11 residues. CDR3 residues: CSSGVLETQYF. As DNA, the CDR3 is TGCAGCTCTGGAGTATTGGAGACCCAGTACTTC.

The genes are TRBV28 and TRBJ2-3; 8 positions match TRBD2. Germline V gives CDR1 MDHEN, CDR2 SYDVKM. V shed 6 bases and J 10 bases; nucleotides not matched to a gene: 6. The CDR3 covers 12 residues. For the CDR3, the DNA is TGTGCCAGCAGCCAACTAGCGGCTCCGCAGTATTTT. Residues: CASSQLAAPQYF. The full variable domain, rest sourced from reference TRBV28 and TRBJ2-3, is DVKVTQSSRYLVKRTGEKVFLECVQDMDHENMFWYRQDPGLGLRLIYFSYDVKMKEKGDIPEGYSVSREKKERFSLILESASTNQTSMYLCASSQLAAPQYFGPGTRLTVL.

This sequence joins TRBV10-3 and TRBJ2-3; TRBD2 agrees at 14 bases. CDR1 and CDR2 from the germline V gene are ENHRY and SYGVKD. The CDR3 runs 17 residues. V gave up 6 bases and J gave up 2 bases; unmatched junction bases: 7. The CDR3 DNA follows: TGTGCCATCAGGGGGGGACTAGCGGGGGAACCCACAGATACGCAGTATTTT. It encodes CAIRGGLAGEPTDTQYF.

The CDR3 DNA follows: TGTGCCAGCAGCAAGACAGGGGTGGATGAGCAGTTCTTC. Translation gives CASSKTGVDEQFF. The chain joins TRBV6-5 to TRBJ2-1; TRBD1 aligns across 8 bases. CDR3 length: 13 amino acids. Germline trimming cut 6 bases from V and 8 bases from J; bases unmatched to any gene: 6. Germline V gene lookup returns CDR1 MNHEY and CDR2 SVGAGI.

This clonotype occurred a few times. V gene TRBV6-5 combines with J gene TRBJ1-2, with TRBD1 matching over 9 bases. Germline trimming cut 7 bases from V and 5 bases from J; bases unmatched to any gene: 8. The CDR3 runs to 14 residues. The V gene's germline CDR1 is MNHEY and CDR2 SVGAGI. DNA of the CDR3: TGTGCCAGCACGAAGGGACAGGGTATTTATGGCTACACCTTC. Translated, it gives CASTKGQGIYGYTF.

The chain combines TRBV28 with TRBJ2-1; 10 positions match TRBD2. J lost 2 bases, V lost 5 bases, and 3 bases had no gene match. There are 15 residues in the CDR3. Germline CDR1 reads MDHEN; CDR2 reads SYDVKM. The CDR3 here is CASSPAGGTYNEQFF. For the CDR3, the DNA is TGTGCCAGCAGTCCAGCGGGAGGGACCTACAATGAGCAGTTCTTC.

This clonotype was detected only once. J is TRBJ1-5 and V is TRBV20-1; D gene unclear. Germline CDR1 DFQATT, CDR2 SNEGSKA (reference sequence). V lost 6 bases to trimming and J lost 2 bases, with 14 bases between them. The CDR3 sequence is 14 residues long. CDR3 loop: CSASIGRGNQPQHF. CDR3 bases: TGCAGTGCCAGTATTGGAAGGGGCAATCAGCCCCAGCATTTT.

The CDR3 nucleotides read TGTGCCAGCAGCCCTAGAGCCGGACACACTGAAGCTTTCTTT. Translating gives CASSPRAGHTEAFF. J is TRBJ1-1 and V is TRBV7-9, with unresolved D. V gave up 5 bases and J gave up 3 bases, with 13 bases separating them. The CDR3 length is 14 residues. Germline CDR1 reads SEHNR; CDR2 reads FQNEAQ (reference sequence).

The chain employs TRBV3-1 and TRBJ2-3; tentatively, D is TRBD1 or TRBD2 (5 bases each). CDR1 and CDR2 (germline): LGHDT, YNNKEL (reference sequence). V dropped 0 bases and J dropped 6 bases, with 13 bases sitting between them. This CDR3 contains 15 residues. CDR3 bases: TGTGCCAGCAGCCAAGAATGGCAGGGCGGGGATACGCAGTATTTT. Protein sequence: CASSQEWQGGDTQYF.

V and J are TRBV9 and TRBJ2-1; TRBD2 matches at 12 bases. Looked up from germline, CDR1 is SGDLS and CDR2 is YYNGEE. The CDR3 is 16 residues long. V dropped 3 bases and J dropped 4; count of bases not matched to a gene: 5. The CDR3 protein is CASSAALAGGYNEQFF. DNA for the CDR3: TGTGCCAGCAGCGCCGCCCTAGCGGGAGGGTACAATGAGCAGTTCTTC.

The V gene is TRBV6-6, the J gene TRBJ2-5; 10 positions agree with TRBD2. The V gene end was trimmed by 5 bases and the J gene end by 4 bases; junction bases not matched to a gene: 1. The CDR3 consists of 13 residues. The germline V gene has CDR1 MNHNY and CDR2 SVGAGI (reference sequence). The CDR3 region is CASSPSGGETQYF. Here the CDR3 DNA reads TGTGCCAGCAGTCCTAGCGGGGGAGAGACCCAGTACTTC.

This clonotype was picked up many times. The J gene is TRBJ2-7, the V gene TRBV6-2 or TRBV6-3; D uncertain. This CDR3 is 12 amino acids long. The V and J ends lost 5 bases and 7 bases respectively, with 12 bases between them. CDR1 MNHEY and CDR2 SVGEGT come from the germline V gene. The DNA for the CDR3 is TGTGCCAGCAGTCAAATGGCACTGGAGCAGTACTTC. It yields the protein CASSQMALEQYF.